This T cell receptor (beta chain) was sequenced for a study of cytomegalovirus exposure and HLA in healthy donors (dated by TCRdb to about 2017). As for the study more broadly: According to an earlier analysis of 587 of the donors, about 179 million T cells yielded roughly 100 million unique TCR beta sequences and 276 Gb of sequence data. The number of donors typed differed by locus, with roughly 620-630 for A, B, C, DRB1 and DQB1, roughly 520 for DQA1, some 570 for DPA1, and around 430 for DPB1. A later genetic analysis used genome-wide SNP genotypes for about 65% of the roughly 670 donors, treating that subset as a discovery cohort. Every discovery cohort repertoire had been produced on one sequencing platform. In an earlier analysis of more than 550 of the donors, high-throughput TCR beta sequencing was used to judge whether each TCR beta V gene segment behaved as functional or pseudogenic. Four to six DR-DQ haplotypes were handled as single units for association and clustering, since linkage in the cohort was strong. The study was designed to test whether signatures of past pathogen exposure could be identified by cataloging public T cell receptors. Among the approximately 430 genotyped donors, approximately 81% belonged to the genetic ancestry cluster associated with self-reported Caucasian donors. A later analysis re-analyzed previously published TCR beta repertoires from 660 or so donors and added high-resolution HLA genotyping to study TCR occurrence patterns. High-throughput TCR immunosequencing, statistical association of individual TCRs with disease status, and machine learning were combined to predict cytomegalovirus infection status. Across 398 genotyped donors of the cohort, an average of about 240,000 unique TCR beta nucleotide sequences per donor were sequenced, and about a sixth of those sequences were non-productive. An early release that covered about 600 HLA-typed donors contained about 300 gigabases of sequencing data and 85 million to 100 million unique TCR sequences. HLA typing included class I and class II loci at four-digit resolution. Donor age, sex, ethnicity and CMV serostatus were collected together with the repertoire data. Using immunosequencing, the study profiled T cell repertoires from fewer than 850 subjects and related those repertoires to cytomegalovirus serostatus. Rather than drawing on any new phenotypic data, the later analysis identified candidate immune exposures from TCR beta sequences and the way those sequences occurred across donors. In addition to the first cohort of about 650 subjects, a separate validation cohort of around 110 different subjects was used. Overall study outcomes, separate from this receptor: A cluster of highly shared sequence variants was judged likely to be a technical artifact of the sequencing pipeline. A later genetic analysis reported fewer N-insertions in productive TCRs among donors in an Asian-associated ancestry cluster than the roughly 700-donor mean. A later analysis associated 17,000 or so TCR beta sequences with specific HLA alleles at a false discovery rate of 0.05. Presence/absence analyses assumed roughly uniform sequencing depth across donors, an assumption that may not hold. In a later analysis, most CMV-associated TCR beta chains were found to appear HLA-restricted, with HLA associations seemingly driven largely by CMV exposure. Broadly in line with IMGT annotations, most TCR beta V segments showed up in productive rearrangements about 87% or about 30% of the time in an earlier analysis of 587 of the donors. Seventeen rarely observed V segments, including chromosome 9 orphons, were excluded from the earlier analysis of a few hundred of the donors because counts were too low. In a later genetic analysis, a missense DCLRE1C variant was associated with V-gene and J-gene trimming of TCR beta chains, and the association was replicated in an independent cohort. Correlated functional status among segregating V segments might reflect linkage disequilibrium, but an unknown experimental factor could not be ruled out. Assigning TCR associations to individual alleles was difficult when HLA alleles, especially DR and DQ, strongly co-occurred. In the study, around 160 TCR beta chains were listed as associated with cytomegalovirus. Because the 87-base-pair reads could not distinguish some IMGT-functional V segments, including TRBV6-2 and TRBV6-3, those segments were excluded. This cohort had only TCR beta chains sequenced, and the lack of alpha or paired-chain data limited which features could be detected. Because HLA typing was missing for some donors at each locus, association tests included only the typed subset. Compared with equally common non-associated chains, HLA-associated TCR beta chains in a later analysis were more clonally expanded and had lower generation probabilities. In both the original and validation cohorts, the classifier was reported to diagnose cytomegalovirus status with high specificity and sensitivity. Most TCR sequences were observed very rarely across donors, whereas some public TCRs were present in many individuals. In a later analysis, TCR association rates were found to vary across HLA loci, with the most associated TCRs seen for DRB1 alleles and the fewest for HLA-C alleles. A few of the identified cytomegalovirus-associated TCR beta chains were confirmed in vitro to be specific for cytomegalovirus antigens. According to a later analysis, parvovirus B19, influenza, CMV and Epstein-Barr virus appeared linked to several top co-occurrence clusters. CMV serostatus was the only immune exposure information available for the cohort. It was suggested by the authors that the approach could potentially be generalized to other disease states and immunological phenotypes. A further reported finding was that TCR beta sequences accurately predicted the HLA-A and HLA-B alleles for most subjects in the first cohort.

The cohort consisted of 666 healthy bone marrow donors. At the time of sampling, all cohort members were nominally healthy, though unrecorded immune exposures were likely present. The donor was CMV seronegative and belonged to the group of roughly 330 seronegative cohort members. Each donor provided a peripheral blood sample, and peripheral blood mononuclear cells were used for TCR beta sequencing. Genomic DNA extraction from the blood cell samples was performed with the Qiagen DNeasy Blood Extraction Kit. Measured from the cysteine to the phenylalanine, the CDR3 is 13 residues long. The sequence is cut down to CDR3 DNA, 39 bases in frame from base 1. Between the V and J ends, shortened by 7 bases and 1 base respectively, the junction contains 10 bases. CDR1 and CDR2, looked up from the germline V gene, are MNHEY and SVGAGI. The method was the immunoSEQ multiplex PCR assay. For the multiplex PCR, a mixture combining 60 forward primers for TCR Vbeta segments and 13 reverse primers for TCR Jbeta segments was used. A multiplex PCR assay on genomic DNA amplified the CDR3 region of rearranged TCR beta genes. Amplified TCR beta libraries were sequenced as 87-base-pair reads on the Illumina HiSeq System. In the authors' own workflow: A later analysis counted about 76 million unique TCR beta chains across the 550 to 750 repertoires, and around 12 million of these chains were shared by at least two donors. Raw reads were error-corrected and collapsed into unique sequences with a nearest-neighbor algorithm that merged closely related sequences to remove PCR and sequencing errors. V, D and J gene segments were assigned by aligning CDR3 sequences to IMGT reference sequences. For a sequence to be retained, a match of at least six nucleotides to both a V gene segment and a J gene segment was required. A rearrangement counted as productive if the CDR3 had no stop codons and remained in frame with V and J, and every other rearrangement counted as non-productive. CDR3 was defined by IMGT convention, running from the second conserved V-encoded cysteine to the conserved J-encoded phenylalanine. In an earlier analysis of 500 to 650 of the donors, sequences lacking an unambiguous match to a single V gene segment were excluded. In an earlier analysis of approximately 550 of the donors, V segments were called functional above 56.7% productive rearrangements and were called segregating when the between-donor standard deviation exceeded 5%. A statistical classification framework was built to diagnose cytomegalovirus status from the catalog of TCR beta chain sequences. In a later analysis, V and J genes were assigned by comparing TCR nucleotide sequences against IMGT/GENE-DB human TR gene sequences. Using the TCRdist pipeline, a later analysis assigned CDR3 sequences along with most-parsimonious VDJ recombination scenarios. In a later analysis, every TCR beta chain was defined by the combination of its CDR3 amino acid sequence and its V-gene family, and reads without a unique V-gene family were dropped. To address suspected cross-contamination and a sequencing artifact, a later analysis removed a few hundred highly shared, low-generation-probability nucleotide sequences. For each public chain, a later analysis derived a clonal expansion index from normalized ranks of inferred template counts within each repertoire. A later analysis computed generation probabilities with a VDJ recombination model fitted to out-of-frame rearrangements, and checked the results against IGoR. A later analysis scored TCR-TCR, TCR-HLA and TCR-CMV co-occurrence with hypergeometric tests, applying a repertoire-size bias correction to TCR pairs. In a later analysis, false discovery rates were estimated by permuting HLA or CMV assignments 20 times. In a later analysis, co-occurring TCRs were grouped using DBSCAN, with TCRdist sequence similarity added in when clustering inside HLA-allele-positive subsets. Co-occurrence clustering excluded repertoires with fewer than 30,000 or more than 120,000 public chains, plus five with anomalous nucleotide sharing. The source is immuneACCESS, and TCRdb retained only in-frame sequences with V and J called. Part of the clones is not carried over; for the studies checked, unresolved V genes explain less than half of this, and the remainder is unexplained. V, J and clone size reflect that table, while D and trimming were determined from the DNA. The sample yields about 180,000 clones; 75% were counted once. The ten largest clones add up to 2.5% to 3.5% of the sample.

On this clone itself: It lacks a known antigen. Base-call qualities are not available, and no considerably larger clone is one nucleotide away.

The rearranged segments are TRBV6-5 and TRBJ1-1; TRBD1 is possibly the D segment (5 matching bases). The sequencing sample was made of PBMCs. This clonotype was obtained from a male donor in good health and CMV-seronegative. The CDR3 here reads CASNSGQNTEAFF. The nucleotides read TGTGCCAGCAACTCAGGGCAGAACACTGAAGCTTTCTTT.